This TCR beta chain was recorded in a study of blood T cell repertoires in COVID-19 (dated by TCRdb to 2019 to 2021). As for the study more broadly: The collaborator samples originated in the United States, Italy and Spain and spanned the acute and convalescent phases of COVID-19. The samples were drawn from the first 160 participants of the ongoing ImmuneRACE study and from 1,200 or so subjects provided by 6 global collaborators. The sample metadata nearly always contained a de-identified subject ID, COVID-19 status, age in years and sex. The repertoires were released in a freely available public database intended as a resource for research on the immune response to SARS-CoV-2. The material from the prospective study consisted of cDNA or gDNA derived from T cells, B-cell-depleted T cells, or PBMCs. Deeply sampled blood TCRbeta repertoires from subjects exposed to, actively infected with, or recovered from COVID-19 were included in the dataset. Where available, HLA class I and class II types were obtained from metadata supplied by the sample provider rather than from assay-based typing. Study-level results and caveats: How much clinical and demographic metadata was included differed by source and by participant, and the metadata was provided uncurated.

As for this clone: It lacks a known antigen. Base qualities were left out, and no much larger clone turns up one base away.

Trimming costs V 5 bases and J 0 bases, and their ends lie 14 bases apart. The CDR3 goes from the cysteine to the phenylalanine over 15 residues. The read is trimmed to its CDR3 DNA, 45 bases read in frame from base 1. Per the germline V gene (reference sequence), SEHNR is the CDR1 and FQNEAQ is the CDR2. Each collaborating institution followed its own protocols to collect whole blood in K2EDTA tubes. For TCRbeta analysis, collaborator samples were shipped as frozen whole blood, as isolated PBMCs, or as DNA extracted from either sample type. The immunoSEQ Assay, a bias-controlled multiplex PCR, was used to amplify TCRbeta CDR3 regions from genomic DNA. On the authors' methods: Nucleated cell counts per sample were estimated from amplification of reference gene primers within the assay. To quantify the absolute abundance of each unique TCRbeta CDR3 rearrangement, sequence reads were collapsed and filtered. For each sample, productive Simpson clonality was calculated by taking the square root of Simpson's diversity index across productive rearrangements. The table comes from immuneACCESS by way of TCRdb, which keeps in-frame sequences with V and J called. Part of the clones is missing from these tables; in studies checked, under half for an unresolved V gene and the rest for unknown reasons. D and trimming come from the DNA, and the V and J calls and clone size come from that table. Present in this sample are about 140,000 clones, around nine tenths of which were seen just once. In total, the top ten clones hold roughly 4% of the sample.

The rearranged segments are TRBV7-9 and TRBJ2-7; TRBD1 is a possible D gene, resting on 6 matching bases. Source material: peripheral blood. This sequence was found in a woman in her 40s with acute or convalescent COVID-19. The nucleotide sequence is TGTGCCAGCAGCCCGGGACACGTCCTCTCCTACGAGCAGTACTTC. This translates into CASSPGHVLSYEQYF.